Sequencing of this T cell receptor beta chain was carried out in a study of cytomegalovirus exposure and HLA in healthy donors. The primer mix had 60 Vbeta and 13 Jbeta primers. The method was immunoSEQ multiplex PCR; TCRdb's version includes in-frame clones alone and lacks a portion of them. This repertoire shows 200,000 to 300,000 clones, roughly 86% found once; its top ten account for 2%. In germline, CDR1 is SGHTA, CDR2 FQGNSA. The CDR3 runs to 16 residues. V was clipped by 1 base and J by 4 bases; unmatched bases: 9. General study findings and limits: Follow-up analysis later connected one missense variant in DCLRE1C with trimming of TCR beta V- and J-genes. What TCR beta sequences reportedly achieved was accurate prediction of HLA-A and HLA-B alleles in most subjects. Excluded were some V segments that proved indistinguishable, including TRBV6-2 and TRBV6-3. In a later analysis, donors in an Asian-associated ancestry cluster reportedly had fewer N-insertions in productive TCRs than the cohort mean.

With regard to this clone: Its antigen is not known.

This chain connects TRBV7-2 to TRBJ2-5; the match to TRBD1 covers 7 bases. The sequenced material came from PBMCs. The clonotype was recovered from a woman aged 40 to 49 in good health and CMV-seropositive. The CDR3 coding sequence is TGTGCCAGCAGCTTAGGAACAGGGGTCGGCGTAGAGACCCAGTACTTC. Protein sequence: CASSLGTGVGVETQYF. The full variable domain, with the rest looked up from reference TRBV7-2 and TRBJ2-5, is GAGVSQSPSNKVTEKGKDVELRCDPISGHTALYWYRQSLGQGLEFLIYFQGNSAPDKSGLPSDRFSAERTGGSVSTLTIQRTQQEDSAVYLCASSLGTGVGVETQYFGPGTRLLVL.